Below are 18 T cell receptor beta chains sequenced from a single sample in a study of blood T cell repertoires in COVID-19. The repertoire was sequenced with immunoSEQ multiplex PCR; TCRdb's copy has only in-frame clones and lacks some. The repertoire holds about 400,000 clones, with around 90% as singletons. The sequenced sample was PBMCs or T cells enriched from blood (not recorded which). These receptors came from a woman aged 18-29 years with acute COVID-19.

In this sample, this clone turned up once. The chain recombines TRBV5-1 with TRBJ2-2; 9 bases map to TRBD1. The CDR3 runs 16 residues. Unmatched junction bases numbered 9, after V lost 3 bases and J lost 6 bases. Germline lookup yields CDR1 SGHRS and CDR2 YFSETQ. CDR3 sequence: CASSSGQGSDAGELFF. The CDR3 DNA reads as TGCGCCAGCAGCTCGGGACAGGGCTCTGACGCCGGGGAGCTGTTTTTT.

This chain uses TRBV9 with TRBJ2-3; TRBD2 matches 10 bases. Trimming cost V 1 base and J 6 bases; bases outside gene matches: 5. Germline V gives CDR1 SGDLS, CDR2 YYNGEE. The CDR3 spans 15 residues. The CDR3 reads CASSVTSGAGDTQYF. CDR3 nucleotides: TGTGCCAGCAGCGTAACTAGCGGGGCTGGCGATACGCAGTATTTT.

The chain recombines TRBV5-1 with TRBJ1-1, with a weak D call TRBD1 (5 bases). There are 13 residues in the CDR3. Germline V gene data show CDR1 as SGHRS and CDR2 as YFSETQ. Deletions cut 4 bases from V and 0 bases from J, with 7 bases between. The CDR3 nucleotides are TGCGCCAGCAGCGAGACAGTGAACACTGAAGCTTTCTTT. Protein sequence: CASSETVNTEAFF. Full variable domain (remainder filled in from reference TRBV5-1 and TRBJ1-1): KAGVTQTPRYLIKTRGQQVTLSCSPISGHRSVSWYQQTPGQGLQFLFEYFSETQRNKGNFPGRFSGRQFSNSRSEMNVSTLELGDSALYLCASSETVNTEAFFGQGTRLTVV.

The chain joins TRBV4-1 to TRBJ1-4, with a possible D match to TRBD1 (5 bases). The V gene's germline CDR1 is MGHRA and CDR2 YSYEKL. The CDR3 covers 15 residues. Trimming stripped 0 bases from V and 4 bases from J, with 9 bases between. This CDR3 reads CASSQDRAVNEKLFF. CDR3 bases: TGCGCCAGCAGCCAAGACAGGGCGGTTAATGAAAAACTGTTTTTT.

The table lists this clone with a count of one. The CDR3 nucleotides read TGCAGCGTTGAAGACCCCAGCGGGCGATCCTACGAGCAGTACTTC. It is translated as CSVEDPSGRSYEQYF. The chain recombines TRBV29-1 with TRBJ2-7; maybe TRBD2 (6 bases). The CDR3 runs 15 residues. CDR1 is SQVTM, CDR2 ANQGSEA, per germline. V was pared by 0 bases and J by 1 base, with 13 bases between.

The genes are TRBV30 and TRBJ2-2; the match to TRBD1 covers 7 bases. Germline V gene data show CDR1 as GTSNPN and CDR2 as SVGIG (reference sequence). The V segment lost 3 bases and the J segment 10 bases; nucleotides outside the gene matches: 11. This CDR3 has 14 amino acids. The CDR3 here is CAWRATPGGQELFF. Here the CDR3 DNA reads TGTGCCTGGAGGGCGACCCCAGGGGGACAGGAGCTGTTTTTT. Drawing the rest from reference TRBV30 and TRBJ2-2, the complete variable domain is SQTIHQWPATLVQPVGSPLSLECTVEGTSNPNLYWYRQAAGRGLQLLFYSVGIGQISSEVPQNLSASRPQDRQFILSSKKLLLSDSGFYLCAWRATPGGQELFFGEGSRLTVL.

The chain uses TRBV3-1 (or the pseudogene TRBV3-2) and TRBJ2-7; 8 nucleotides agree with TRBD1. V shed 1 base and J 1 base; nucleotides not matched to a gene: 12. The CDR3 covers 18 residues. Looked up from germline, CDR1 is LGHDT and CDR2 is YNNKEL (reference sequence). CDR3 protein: CASSQGQGAIYPSYEQYF. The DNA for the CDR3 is TGTGCCAGCAGCCAAGGGCAGGGGGCGATTTACCCATCCTACGAGCAGTACTTC.

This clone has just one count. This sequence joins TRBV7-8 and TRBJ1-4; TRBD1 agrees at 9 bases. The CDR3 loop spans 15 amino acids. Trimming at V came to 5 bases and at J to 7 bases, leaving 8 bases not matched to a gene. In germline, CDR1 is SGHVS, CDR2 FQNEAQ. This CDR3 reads CASSTEQGAVEKLFF. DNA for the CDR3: TGTGCCAGCAGCACTGAACAGGGGGCAGTTGAAAAACTGTTTTTT.

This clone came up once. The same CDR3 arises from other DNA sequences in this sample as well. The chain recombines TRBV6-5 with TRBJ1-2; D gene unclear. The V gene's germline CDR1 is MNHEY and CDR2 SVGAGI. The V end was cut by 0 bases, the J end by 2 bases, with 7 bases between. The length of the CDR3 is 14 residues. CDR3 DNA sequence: TGTGCCAGCAGTTACTCGGGCAGGAACTATGGCTACACCTTC. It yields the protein CASSYSGRNYGYTF.

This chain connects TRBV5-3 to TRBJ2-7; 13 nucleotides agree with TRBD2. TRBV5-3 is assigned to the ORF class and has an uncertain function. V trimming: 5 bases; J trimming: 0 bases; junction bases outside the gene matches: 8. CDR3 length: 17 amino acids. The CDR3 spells CARSRGLAGVNSYEQYF. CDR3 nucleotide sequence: TGTGCCAGAAGTCGCGGACTAGCGGGAGTAAACTCCTACGAGCAGTACTTC.

In DNA, the CDR3 is TGTGCTAGTGGCCGGGACAGGGGCGAAGCTTTCTTT. As protein: CASGRDRGEAFF. The V call is TRBV12-5, the J call TRBJ1-1, with TRBD1 matching 10 bases. The CDR3 spans 12 residues. The V segment lost 6 bases and the J segment 8 bases; nucleotides outside the gene matches: 3. CDR1 LGHNT and CDR2 FRNRAP come from the germline V gene.

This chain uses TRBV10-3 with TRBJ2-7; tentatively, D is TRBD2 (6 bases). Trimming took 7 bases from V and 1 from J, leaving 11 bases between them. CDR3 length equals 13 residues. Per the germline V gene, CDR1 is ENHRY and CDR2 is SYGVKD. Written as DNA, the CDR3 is TGTGCCATCACAGGACGGGAGTCCTACGAGCAGTACTTC. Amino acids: CAITGRESYEQYF.

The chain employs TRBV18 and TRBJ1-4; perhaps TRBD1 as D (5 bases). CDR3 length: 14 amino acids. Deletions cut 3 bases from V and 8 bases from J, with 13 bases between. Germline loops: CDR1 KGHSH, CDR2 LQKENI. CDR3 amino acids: CASSPPGGGEKLFF. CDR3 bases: TGTGCCAGCTCACCCCCCGGGGGTGGAGAAAAACTGTTTTTT.

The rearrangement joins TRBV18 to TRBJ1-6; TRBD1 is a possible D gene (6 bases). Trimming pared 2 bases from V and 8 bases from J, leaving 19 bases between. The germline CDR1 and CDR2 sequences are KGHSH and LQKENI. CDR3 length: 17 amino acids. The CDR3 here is CASSPWQGRRGYSPLHF. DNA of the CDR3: TGTGCCAGCTCACCATGGCAGGGGCGACGGGGCTATTCACCCCTCCACTTT.

The CDR3 DNA follows: TGTGCCAGCAGCATTAGCGGGGGGGTCGACAATGAGCAGTTCTTC. Amino acid sequence: CASSISGGVDNEQFF. J is TRBJ2-1 and V is TRBV7-9; 11 bases match TRBD2. With 5 bases clipped from V and 5 bases from J, the junction kept 5 bases outside the gene matches. The CDR3 runs to 15 residues. In germline, CDR1 is SEHNR, CDR2 FQNEAQ (reference sequence).

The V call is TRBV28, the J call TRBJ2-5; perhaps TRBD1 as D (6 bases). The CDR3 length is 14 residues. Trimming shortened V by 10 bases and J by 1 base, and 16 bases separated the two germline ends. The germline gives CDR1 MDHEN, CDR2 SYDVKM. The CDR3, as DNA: TGTGCCACCTCACCAGGGGCATCCCAAGAGACCCAGTACTTC. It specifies CATSPGASQETQYF. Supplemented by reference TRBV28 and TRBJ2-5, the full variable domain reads DVKVTQSSRYLVKRTGEKVFLECVQDMDHENMFWYRQDPGLGLRLIYFSYDVKMKEKGDIPEGYSVSREKKERFSLILESASTNQTSMYLCATSPGASQETQYFGPGTRLLVL.

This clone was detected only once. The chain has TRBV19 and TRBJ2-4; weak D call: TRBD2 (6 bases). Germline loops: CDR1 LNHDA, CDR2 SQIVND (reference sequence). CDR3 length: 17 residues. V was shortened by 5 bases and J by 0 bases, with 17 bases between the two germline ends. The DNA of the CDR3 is TGTGCCAGTAGTGGAGGGCGTACTAGTCTAGCCAAAAACATTCAGTACTTC. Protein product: CASSGGRTSLAKNIQYF.

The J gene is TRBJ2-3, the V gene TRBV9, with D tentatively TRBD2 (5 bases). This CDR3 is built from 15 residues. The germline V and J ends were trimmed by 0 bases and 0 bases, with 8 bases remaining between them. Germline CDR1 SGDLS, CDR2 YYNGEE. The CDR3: CASSVDGGSTDTQYF. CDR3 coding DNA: TGTGCCAGCAGCGTAGACGGCGGGAGCACAGATACGCAGTATTTT.